This T cell receptor beta chain derives from a study of T cell responses to AZD1222 COVID-19 vaccine. Study results and caveats: The study found vaccine-associated CD4 TCRs spanning spike, dominant at 160-218 and 743-854.

The CDR3 is 12 amino acids. CDR1 and CDR2 (germline): SGHTA, FQGNSA. This clone came up a few times. Its antigen is unidentified. One junction end does not reproduce the germline sequence, and a read error may be involved. Assay used: immunoSEQ multiplex PCR; TCRdb lists only in-frame clones, some missing. This table has 110,000 to 150,000 clones, 90% to 95% appearing once. The sequence was obtained from an adult in good health. The rearrangement joins TRBV7-2 to TRBJ2-7, with 11 bases fitting TRBD2. The starting material was peripheral blood, obtained on day 0 of AZD1222 vaccination. The DNA of the CDR3 is TGTGCCAGCAGCCTGGGGACTAGCGGCCCAACCTTC. Translated, it gives CASSLGTSGPTF.